This T cell receptor beta chain is drawn from a study of CD8+CD57+ T cells in acquired aplastic anemia. The template for TCR beta VDJ and CDR3 sequence profiling was genomic DNA. One entry per CDR3 protein results from TCRdb running MiXCR on the reads. The table includes around 210,000 distinct CDR3 sequences, about 62% detected once. Whoever was chosen for sequencing had shown CD8+CD57+ cell expansion by flow cytometry. A single count supports this clonotype. Germline V gives CDR1 SGHRS, CDR2 YFSETQ. V shed 1 base, J shed 0 bases, and the junction held 13 bases outside the gene matches. The CDR3 length is 19 residues.

V gene TRBV5-1 combines with J gene TRBJ2-1; 7 nucleotides match TRBD2. Sequenced material: sorted CD4+, CD8+, or CD8+CD57+ T cells (not recorded which) from PBMCs. This TCR was sampled from a human donor with aplastic anemia. CDR3 DNA: TGCGCCAGCAGCTTGCAGGCTAGCGGATACCTAAGCTCCTACAATGAGCAGTTCTTC. Translating it yields CASSLQASGYLSSYNEQFF.